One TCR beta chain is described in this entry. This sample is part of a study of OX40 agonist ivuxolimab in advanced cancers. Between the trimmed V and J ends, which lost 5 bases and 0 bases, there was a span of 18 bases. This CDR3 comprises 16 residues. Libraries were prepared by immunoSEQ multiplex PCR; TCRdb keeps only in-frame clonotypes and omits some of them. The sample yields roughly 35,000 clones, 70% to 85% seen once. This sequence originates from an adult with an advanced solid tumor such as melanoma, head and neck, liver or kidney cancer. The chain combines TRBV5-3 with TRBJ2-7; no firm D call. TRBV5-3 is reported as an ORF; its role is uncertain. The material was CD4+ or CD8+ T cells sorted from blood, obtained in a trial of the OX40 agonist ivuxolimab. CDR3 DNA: TGTGCCAGAAGACCTAGAAAACTTCTAAGCTCCTACGAGCAGTACTTC. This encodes CARRPRKLLSSYEQYF.